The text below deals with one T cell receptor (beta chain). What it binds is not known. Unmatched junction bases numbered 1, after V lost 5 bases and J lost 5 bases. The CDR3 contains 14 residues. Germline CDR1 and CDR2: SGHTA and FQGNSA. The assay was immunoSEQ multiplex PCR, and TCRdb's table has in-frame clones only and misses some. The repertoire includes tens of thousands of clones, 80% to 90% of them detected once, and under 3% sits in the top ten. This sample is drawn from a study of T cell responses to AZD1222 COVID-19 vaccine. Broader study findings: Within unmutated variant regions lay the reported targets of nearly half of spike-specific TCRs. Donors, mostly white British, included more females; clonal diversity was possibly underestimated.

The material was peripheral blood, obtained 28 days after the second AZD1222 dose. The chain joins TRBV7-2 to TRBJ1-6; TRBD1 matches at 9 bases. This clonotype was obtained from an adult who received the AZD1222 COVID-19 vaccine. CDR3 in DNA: TGTGCCAGCAGCCGGACAGGGGATAATTCACCCCTCCACTTT. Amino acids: CASSRTGDNSPLHF.